One sample yielded the 23 T cell receptor beta chains listed below, sequenced in a study of T cell repertoires in cytomegalovirus infection. TCRdb fed the reads into MiXCR, producing one record per CDR3 protein. In the table there are fewer than 1,000,000 distinct CDR3 sequences, 30% to 40% of which are singletons. These receptors' targets are unknown. The sequenced sample was cultured CD8+ T cells from PBMCs, obtained from culture after CMV antigen stimulation. All receptors derive from a human donor in good health (CMV status not recorded). Some clones in this sample may be carry-over from other donors' samples.

The sample holds one count of this clonotype. The chain joins TRBV27 to TRBJ2-7; D gene unclear. Germline V gives CDR1 MNHEY, CDR2 SMNVEV (reference sequence). V was cut by 2 bases and J by 1 base, with 6 bases left in between. This CDR3 has 13 amino acids. The CDR3 here is CASSLSPSYEQYV. The DNA of the CDR3 is TGTGCCAGCAGTTTAAGCCCTTCCTACGAGCAGTACGTC.

This clonotype was found a few times. CDR3 sequence reads: CASSLEAAPGYEQFF. The DNA of the CDR3 is TGTGCCAGCAGCTTAGAAGCGGCTCCGGGTTATGAGCAGTTCTTC. The chain couples TRBV7-6 to TRBJ2-1, with D perhaps TRBD2 (5 bases). There are 15 residues in the CDR3. V lost 1 base to trimming and J lost 8 bases, with 15 bases between them. In germline, CDR1 is SGHVS, CDR2 FNYEAQ.

This clonotype came up many times. This rearrangement joins TRBV6-1 to TRBJ1-5, with 10 bases identical to TRBD1. The J segment lost 6 bases and the V segment lost 2 bases, leaving 10 bases of the junction unmatched. The CDR3 sequence is 17 residues long. Germline V CDR1 and CDR2: MNHNS, SASEGT. The CDR3 region is CASSEILGDRGSQPQHF. In nucleotides, the CDR3 is TGTGCCAGCAGTGAAATTCTAGGGGACAGGGGTAGTCAGCCCCAGCATTTT.

This rearrangement joins TRBV6-6 to TRBJ1-1; D unresolved. V lost 5 bases to trimming and J lost 6 bases, with 13 bases between them. CDR1 MNHNY and CDR2 SVGAGI come from the germline V gene (reference sequence). This CDR3 has 13 amino acids. CDR3 in amino acids: CASSPPGRAEAFF. DNA for the CDR3: TGTGCCAGCAGTCCCCCGGGGAGGGCTGAAGCTTTCTTT.

In this sample, this clonotype turned up a few times. The chain employs TRBV27 and TRBJ2-3; 13 bases line up with TRBD2. The CDR3 runs 18 residues. The V segment lost 5 bases and the J segment 1 base; nucleotides outside the gene matches: 9. Germline CDR1 and CDR2: MNHEY and SMNVEV (reference sequence). The CDR3 nucleotides are TGTGCCAGCAGTCCCGGGACTAGCGGGGCCCACCGCACAGATACGCAGTATTTT. This encodes CASSPGTSGAHRTDTQYF.

This clonotype was observed a handful of times. The chain joins TRBV19 to TRBJ1-6, with 7 positions matching TRBD1. V trimming: 7 bases; J trimming: 5 bases; junction bases outside the gene matches: 8. CDR1 LNHDA and CDR2 SQIVND come from the germline V gene (reference sequence). The CDR3 runs to 15 residues. The DNA of the CDR3 is TGTGCCAGTACCCCGTCAGGGGGAAATAATTCACCCCTCCACTTT. It yields the protein CASTPSGGNNSPLHF.

This clonotype occurred many times. The chain carries TRBV7-2 and TRBJ2-3; D might be TRBD2 (6 bases). Trimming removed 3 bases at V and 1 base at J, with 14 bases between. This CDR3 has 16 amino acids. Per germline, CDR1 SGHTA and CDR2 FQGNSA. The CDR3 nucleotides are TGTGCCAGCAGCTTCCCCCGGGACTTACGCACAGATACGCAGTATTTT. It is translated as CASSFPRDLRTDTQYF.

This clonotype was observed once. The rearrangement joins TRBV20-1 to TRBJ2-1; 9 bases map to TRBD1. V gave up 0 bases and J gave up 7 bases; unmatched junction bases: 7. Per germline, CDR1 DFQATT and CDR2 SNEGSKA (reference sequence). CDR3 length: 15 amino acids. CDR3 in DNA: TGCAGTGCTAGAGACGGGACAGGGCGTGGTAATGAGCAGTTCTTC. Translating it yields CSARDGTGRGNEQFF.

The CDR3 DNA reads as TGTGCCAGCAGGCAAAGCGGGACAGGGGTCGGGGAGCTGTTTTTT. Its translation is CASRQSGTGVGELFF. This sequence joins TRBV27 and TRBJ2-2; 10 bases agree with TRBD1. CDR3 size: 15 residues. V trimming: 6 bases; J trimming: 7 bases; junction bases outside the gene matches: 8. The V gene's germline CDR1 is MNHEY and CDR2 SMNVEV (reference sequence).

In this sample, this clonotype turned up a few times. V and J are TRBV7-2 and TRBJ2-5; D perhaps matches TRBD2 (5 bases). Trimming took off 4 bases at V and 5 bases at J, with 20 bases between the two ends. The CDR3 is made up of 16 amino acids. CDR1 and CDR2 from the germline V gene are SGHTA and FQGNSA. The CDR3 DNA reads TGTGCCAGCAGCTCGGGGTTCTCCCCCCTCACGGAGACCCAGTACTTC. Translating gives CASSSGFSPLTETQYF.

The V gene is TRBV19, the J gene TRBJ1-1, with D hard to call. The length of the CDR3 is 13 residues. V lost 0 bases and J lost 0, with 2 bases in between. The germline V gene encodes CDR1 LNHDA and CDR2 SQIVND (reference sequence). The CDR3 region is CASSIDVNTEAFF. CDR3 DNA: TGTGCCAGTAGTATAGATGTGAACACTGAAGCTTTCTTT.

This clonotype was seen many times. This sequence joins TRBV18 and TRBJ2-7, with D maybe TRBD1 (5 bases). The V gene's germline CDR1 is KGHSH and CDR2 LQKENI. The length of the CDR3 is 13 residues. The ends were cut back, 5 bases at V and 0 bases at J, with 8 bases in the middle. The CDR3 bases are TGTGCCAGCTCATCGGACATCTCCTACGAGCAGTACTTC. It yields the protein CASSSDISYEQYF.

This clonotype was seen at least ten times. The genes are TRBV12-5 and TRBJ2-7; maybe TRBD1 (6 bases). Germline V gene data show CDR1 as LGHNT and CDR2 as FRNRAP. With 2 bases removed from V and 2 bases from J, the gap between germline ends came to 22 bases. The CDR3 consists of 18 residues. The CDR3 DNA sequence: TGTGCTAGTGGTTTGACTTACCGGGACACCACACGTCCCTACGAGCAGTACTTC. This codes for CASGLTYRDTTRPYEQYF.

This clonotype was observed at least ten times. This sequence joins TRBV6-6 and TRBJ1-1; D might be TRBD1 (6 bases). CDR1 is MNHNY and CDR2 is SVGAGI in the germline V gene (reference sequence). The CDR3 loop spans 14 amino acids. Between the trimmed V and J ends, which lost 2 bases and 1 base, there was a span of 8 bases. The CDR3 nucleotides are TGTGCCAGCAGTTACAGGGACACGAACACTGAAGCTTTCTTT. Translating gives CASSYRDTNTEAFF.

This clonotype was picked up a small number of times. V usage is TRBV5-4 and J usage is TRBJ2-1; tentatively, D is TRBD1 or TRBD2 (6 bases each). Germline loops: CDR1 SGHNT, CDR2 YYREEE (reference sequence). CDR3 length: 15 amino acids. The ends were cut back, 6 bases at V and 8 bases at J, with 21 bases in the middle. This CDR3 reads CASIQEGGLLDEQFF. The CDR3 region has the DNA TGTGCCAGCATCCAGGAGGGGGGCCTCCTCGATGAGCAGTTCTTC.

This chain joins TRBV6-6 and TRBJ1-1; TRBD1 might be the D (6 bases). Between the trimmed V and J ends, which lost 2 bases and 1 base, there was a span of 17 bases. The CDR3 spans 17 residues. CDR1 and CDR2 (germline): MNHNY, SVGAGI (reference sequence). The CDR3 sequence is CASSYPRGGQENTEAFF. The CDR3, as DNA: TGTGCCAGCAGTTACCCGAGAGGGGGGCAAGAGAACACTGAAGCTTTCTTT.

This clonotype was seen more than once but under ten times. The chain joins TRBV7-2 to TRBJ1-2; no reliable D call. Germline-derived CDR1 and CDR2 are SGHTA and FQGNSA. V shed 0 bases and J shed 4 bases, with 18 bases lying between them. There are 17 residues in the CDR3. CDR3 residues: CASSLASTSPEGYGYTF. The CDR3 DNA is TGTGCCAGCAGCTTAGCTTCCACCTCCCCCGAGGGCTATGGCTACACCTTC.

CDR3 nucleotide sequence: TGTGCCAGCAGCTTAGGGGACAGGCGTGCAGATACGCAGTATTTT. Protein sequence: CASSLGDRRADTQYF. The V and J genes are TRBV7-9 and TRBJ2-3; TRBD1 aligns across 8 bases. V lost 1 base, J lost 4 bases, and 4 bases stayed unmatched. The CDR3 extends over 15 amino acids. The germline CDR1 and CDR2 sequences are SEHNR and FQNEAQ (reference sequence).

There are many counts of this clonotype. The chain employs TRBV7-2 and TRBJ2-1; 7 bases match TRBD1. J was trimmed by 0 bases and V by 2 bases; bases with no gene match: 4. Per the germline V gene, CDR1 is SGHTA and CDR2 is FQGNSA. The CDR3 is made up of 16 amino acids. CDR3 in amino acids: CASSLYAGGSYNEQFF. For the CDR3, the DNA is TGTGCCAGCAGCTTATACGCAGGGGGCTCCTACAATGAGCAGTTCTTC.

In nucleotides, the CDR3 is TGTGCCAGCAGCTTCTCGGGGCGCGAGCAGTACTTC. It specifies CASSFSGREQYF. V is TRBV7-9 and J is TRBJ2-7; D possibly matches TRBD1 or TRBD2 (5 bases each). CDR1 is SEHNR and CDR2 is FQNEAQ in the germline V gene (reference sequence). The CDR3 contains 12 residues. V was clipped by 3 bases and J by 6 bases, with 9 bases between them.

This clonotype was observed a handful of times. The V call is TRBV4-3, the J call TRBJ1-2; tentatively, D is TRBD1 (5 bases). This CDR3 spans 14 amino acids. Trimming removed 0 bases from V and 4 bases from J, with 9 bases in between. CDR1 is LGHNA, CDR2 YSLEER, per germline. CDR3 sequence reads: CASSQDLDIYGYTF. The CDR3 DNA is TGCGCCAGCAGCCAAGATTTGGACATCTATGGCTACACCTTC.

CDR3 sequence reads: CASSPENAMNEQFF. CDR3 nucleotide sequence: TGTGCCAGCAGCCCCGAGAACGCCATGAATGAGCAGTTCTTC. This chain uses TRBV7-9 with TRBJ2-1; unclear D gene. Germline V CDR1 and CDR2: SEHNR, FQNEAQ (reference sequence). The V end lost 5 bases, the J end lost 7 bases, and 15 bases lay between the germline ends. This CDR3 has 14 residues. Drawing the rest from reference TRBV7-9 and TRBJ2-1, the complete variable domain is DTGVSQNPRHKITKRGQNVTFRCDPISEHNRLYWYRQTLGQGPEFLTYFQNEAQLEKSRLLSDRFSAERPKGSFSTLEIQRTEQGDSAMYLCASSPENAMNEQFFGPGTRLTVL.

On this clonotype: The junction does not match germline at one end; this may be a read error. The gene calls are TRBV7-6 and TRBJ1-2; D unclear. The CDR3 covers 17 residues. CDR1 is SGHVS, CDR2 FNYEAQ, per germline. For the CDR3, the DNA is TGTGCCAGCAGCTTAGAGTCAGGTTTCTTCATCAACTATGGTTACACCTTC. Protein product: CASSLESGFFINYGYTF.